The sequence of this T cell receptor (beta chain) was determined in a study of blood T cell repertoires in COVID-19. Germline V gene data show CDR1 as SGDLS and CDR2 as YYNGEE. The trim removed 5 bases at V and 5 bases at J, leaving 12 bases unmatched. This CDR3 spans 15 amino acids. Only one count was recorded for this clone. In the original workflow: Nucleated cell counts were estimated from reference gene primer amplification. Profiled with immunoSEQ multiplex PCR; TCRdb holds only in-frame clones, not every one. V, J and clone size were drawn from that table, and D and trimming were deduced from the DNA. The table includes some 180,000 clones, roughly nine tenths detected once.

This TCR was recovered from a man between 60 and 70 years old with active or convalescent COVID-19. Sequencing was done on a sample of peripheral blood. The rearrangement links TRBV9 to TRBJ2-5, with 7 bases aligning to TRBD2. The DNA for the CDR3 is TGTGCCAGCAGTCTGGGGGGGGTGCGTAGGGAGACCCAGTACTTC. This codes for CASSLGGVRRETQYF.